Presented here are 15 T cell receptor beta chains from one specimen sequenced in a study of shared clonotypes between healthy human individuals. Clones were read by immunoSEQ multiplex PCR, and TCRdb kept only the in-frame ones, dropping some. The sample records 650,000 to 800,000 clones, 72% being singletons. The sequenced material came from memory CD4+ T cells sorted from blood. Sample subset: CD45RA-negative fraction. These receptor sequences come from a woman aged 30 to 39 in good health.

The chain joins TRBV7-3 to TRBJ2-3; D possibly corresponds to TRBD2 (5 bases). The CDR3 is 13 amino acids. V was shortened by 4 bases and J by 11 bases, with 16 bases between the two germline ends. CDR1 is SGHTA, CDR2 FQGTGA, per germline. The CDR3 protein is CASSSGEGVRQYF. CDR3 nucleotide sequence: TGTGCCAGCAGCTCCGGCGAGGGTGTCAGGCAGTATTTT.

This clone was picked up one time. The V call is TRBV20-1, the J call TRBJ1-1; the D is unclear. This CDR3 is built from 10 residues. The ends were cut back, 6 bases at V and 7 bases at J, with 9 bases in the middle. Germline-derived CDR1 and CDR2 are DFQATT and SNEGSKA (reference sequence). For the CDR3, the DNA is TGCAGTGCCACCTTGGTTGAAGCTTTCTTT. It encodes CSATLVEAFF.

The rearrangement joins TRBV19 to TRBJ1-2; D may be TRBD1 (5 bases). Germline CDR1 LNHDA, CDR2 SQIVND (reference sequence). Trimming removed 7 bases at V and 4 bases at J, with 16 bases between. The CDR3 spans 14 residues. CDR3 sequence: CASTRGETTYGYTF. CDR3 DNA sequence: TGTGCCAGTACCCGAGGGGAGACTACCTATGGCTACACCTTC.

There are a few counts of this clone. The chain joins TRBV30 to TRBJ1-5; D possibly corresponds to TRBD1 (5 bases). Germline V gives CDR1 GTSNPN, CDR2 SVGIG (reference sequence). V dropped 0 bases and J dropped 7 bases, with 13 bases sitting between them. The CDR3 contains 14 residues. CDR3 DNA sequence: TGTGCCTGGAGTGTACAACTTCCAGGGCAGCCCCAGCATTTT. Translation gives CAWSVQLPGQPQHF. Full variable domain (rest looked up from reference TRBV30 and TRBJ1-5): SQTIHQWPATLVQPVGSPLSLECTVEGTSNPNLYWYRQAAGRGLQLLFYSVGIGQISSEVPQNLSASRPQDRQFILSSKKLLLSDSGFYLCAWSVQLPGQPQHFGDGTRLSIL.

The chain is built from TRBV27 and TRBJ2-6; D gene unclear. The CDR3 has 15 residues. Trimming pared 3 bases from V and 6 bases from J, leaving 12 bases between. Per germline, CDR1 MNHEY and CDR2 SMNVEV (reference sequence). CDR3 residues: CASSFRKRSANVLTF. The CDR3 coding sequence is TGTGCCAGCAGTTTTAGGAAAAGGTCGGCCAACGTCCTGACTTTC.

The CDR3: CASSNNNQPQHF. In DNA form, the CDR3 reads TGTGCCAGCAGCAATAATAATCAGCCCCAGCATTTT. This sequence joins TRBV7-9 and TRBJ1-5, with D unclear. CDR1 and CDR2 from the germline V gene are SEHNR and FQNEAQ (reference sequence). The CDR3 contains 12 residues. The V gene lost 5 bases and the J gene lost 4 bases, with 6 bases spanning the gap.

This clone was recorded only once. The rearrangement uses TRBV5-1 and TRBJ2-2; D remains unclear. The CDR3 has 14 amino acids. V gave up 0 bases and J gave up 4 bases, with 7 bases separating them. In germline, CDR1 is SGHRS, CDR2 YFSETQ. The CDR3 DNA reads TGCGCCAGCAGCTTGGGGGAAATCACCGGGGAGCTGTTTTTT. Its protein is CASSLGEITGELFF.

The gene calls are TRBV7-2 and TRBJ2-1; 8 bases are shared with TRBD2. The germline gives CDR1 SGHTA, CDR2 FQGNSA. V lost 5 bases to trimming and J lost 9 bases; unmatched junction nucleotides: 6. This CDR3 spans 13 amino acids. The CDR3 reads CASSPRAGGEQFF. CDR3 DNA sequence: TGTGCCAGCAGCCCTAGGGCGGGAGGTGAGCAGTTCTTC.

This clone was seen a few times. The chain is built from TRBV19 and TRBJ1-4; TRBD1 agrees at 8 bases. Germline V lookup: CDR1 LNHDA, CDR2 SQIVND (reference sequence). The length of the CDR3 is 15 residues. V was pared by 5 bases and J by 7 bases, with 9 bases of the junction left unmatched. In nucleotides, the CDR3 is TGTGCCAGTAGTCCCTCCCGACAGGGGAGTGAAAAACTGTTTTTT. This codes for CASSPSRQGSEKLFF. Variable domain in full (rest from reference TRBV19 and TRBJ1-4): DGGITQSPKYLFRKEGQNVTLSCEQNLNHDAMYWYRQDPGQGLRLIYYSQIVNDFQKGDIAEGYSVSREKKESFPLTVTSAQKNPTAFYLCASSPSRQGSEKLFFGSGTQLSVL.

The V call is TRBV2, the J call TRBJ2-5, with D possibly TRBD2 on 6 matching bases. The ends were cut back, 7 bases at V and 2 bases at J, with 17 bases in the middle. This CDR3 is built from 15 residues. CDR1 and CDR2 from the germline V gene are SNHLY and FYNNEI. The CDR3 loop reads CASNFDPGVQETQYF. As DNA, the CDR3 is TGTGCCAGCAATTTCGACCCGGGGGTACAAGAGACCCAGTACTTC.

For this clone: This sample also contains other DNA sequences that code for the same CDR3. The chain is built from TRBV6-5 and TRBJ1-1, with no clear D. CDR3 size: 13 residues. V lost 3 bases and J lost 1, with 6 bases in between. CDR1 is MNHEY, CDR2 SVGAGI, per germline. As DNA, the CDR3 is TGTGCCAGCAGTTATTGGGGGAACACTGAAGCTTTCTTT. Residues: CASSYWGNTEAFF.

The chain employs TRBV9 and TRBJ2-1; D is unresolved. This CDR3 region has 14 residues. The V gene's germline CDR1 is SGDLS and CDR2 YYNGEE. V gave up 1 base and J gave up 10 bases, with 15 bases separating them. The CDR3 reads CASSVIPVFAEQFF. In nucleotides, the CDR3 is TGTGCCAGCAGCGTAATACCGGTATTTGCAGAGCAGTTCTTC.

V is TRBV29-1 and J is TRBJ2-1; tentatively, D is TRBD2 (6 bases). Looked up from germline, CDR1 is SQVTM and CDR2 is ANQGSEA. The V end was cut by 3 bases, the J end by 9 bases, with 12 bases between. CDR3 size: 12 residues. The CDR3 reads CSVDVTRGEQFF. The CDR3 coding sequence is TGCAGCGTTGACGTGACTAGAGGTGAGCAGTTCTTC.

CDR3 DNA sequence: TGTGCCAGCAGCTACCGGGACAGGGAACCCTACGAGCAGTACTTC. Its protein is CASSYRDREPYEQYF. The chain combines TRBV28 with TRBJ2-7; TRBD1 agrees at 9 bases. The CDR3 is 15 residues long. Looked up from germline, CDR1 is MDHEN and CDR2 is SYDVKM. V shed 6 bases, J shed 2 bases, and the junction held 8 bases outside the gene matches.

The chain uses TRBV29-1 and TRBJ2-7; D may be TRBD1 or TRBD2 (5 bases each). With 6 bases removed from V and 4 bases from J, the gap between germline ends came to 19 bases. Germline CDR1 SQVTM, CDR2 ANQGSEA. This CDR3 spans 14 amino acids. CDR3 bases: TGCAGCGTGCGCCGGGACGAATTGAGGTACGAGCAGTACTTC. This codes for CSVRRDELRYEQYF.